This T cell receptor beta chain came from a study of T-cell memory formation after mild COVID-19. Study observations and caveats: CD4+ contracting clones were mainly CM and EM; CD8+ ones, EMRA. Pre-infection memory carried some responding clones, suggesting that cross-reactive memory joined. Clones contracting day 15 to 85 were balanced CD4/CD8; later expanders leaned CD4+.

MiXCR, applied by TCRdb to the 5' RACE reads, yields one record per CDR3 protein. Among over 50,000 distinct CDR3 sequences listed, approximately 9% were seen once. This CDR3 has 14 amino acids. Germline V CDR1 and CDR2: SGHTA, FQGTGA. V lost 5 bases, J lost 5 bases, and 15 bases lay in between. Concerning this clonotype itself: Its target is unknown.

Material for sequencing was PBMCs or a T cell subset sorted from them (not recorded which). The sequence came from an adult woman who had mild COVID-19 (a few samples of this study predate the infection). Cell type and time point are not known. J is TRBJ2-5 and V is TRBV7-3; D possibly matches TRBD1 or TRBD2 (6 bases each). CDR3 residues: CASSQGRRGETQYF. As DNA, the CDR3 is TGTGCCAGCAGCCAAGGCCGGAGGGGGGAGACCCAGTACTTC.